Below are 25 T cell receptor beta chains sequenced from a single sample in a study of blood T cells in healthy people across ages. With a J-beta primer mix and a sample-barcoded 5' primer, a second PCR ran about 7 to 12 cycles. TCRdb re-called the 5' RACE reads with MiXCR, one entry per CDR3 protein. The repertoire has around 1,100,000 distinct CDR3 sequences, 35% to 40% of them found once; the top ten carry around 13%. The sample comprised blood. Receptor source: a man between 18 and 29 years old in good health.

This clonotype appeared a few times. The chain combines TRBV20-1 with TRBJ1-5; D might be TRBD1 (5 bases). Trimming left V 3 bases short and J 3 bases short, with 18 bases between. In germline, CDR1 is DFQATT, CDR2 SNEGSKA (reference sequence). The CDR3 consists of 16 residues. The CDR3, as DNA: TGCAGTGCTAGTAGGGGTCCTGGGGGATACAATCAGCCCCAGCATTTT. Translated, it gives CSASRGPGGYNQPQHF.

This clonotype was seen just once. One junction end disagrees with the germline gene, perhaps due to a read error. The chain combines TRBV6-2 or TRBV6-3 with TRBJ2-7; D ambiguous. The CDR3 runs 12 residues. The germline CDR1 and CDR2 sequences are MNHEY and SVGEGT. The CDR3 coding sequence is TGTGCCAGCAGTATTGGGTCCTGCGAGCAGTACTTC. Translation gives CASSIGSCEQYF.

The chain links TRBV20-1 to TRBJ2-3, with TRBD2 identical over 12 bases. The CDR3 covers 14 residues. Losses at the gene ends were 4 bases for V and 7 bases for J; bases not matched to a gene: 6. In germline, CDR1 is DFQATT, CDR2 SNEGSKA (reference sequence). The CDR3 sequence is CSAIGLAGTNTQYF. The CDR3 bases are TGCAGTGCTATAGGACTAGCGGGGACTAATACGCAGTATTTT.

This rearrangement joins TRBV6-6 to TRBJ2-7, with D maybe TRBD2 (5 bases). Trimming cost V 0 bases and J 6 bases, with 9 bases left between them. CDR1 is MNHNY and CDR2 is SVGAGI in the germline V gene (reference sequence). The CDR3 sequence is 13 residues long. DNA of the CDR3: TGTGCCAGCAGTTACTCGAGCGGTTCCGAGCAGTACTTC. It yields the protein CASSYSSGSEQYF.

This clonotype has a count of ten or more. This sequence joins TRBV4-1 and TRBJ1-2; TRBD1 is a possible D gene (5 bases). The V and J ends lost 3 bases and 2 bases respectively, with 10 bases between them. This CDR3 region has 14 residues. From germline, CDR1 is MGHRA and CDR2 YSYEKL. In DNA, the CDR3 is TGCGCCAGCAGCCAGGGGACGGTCAACTATGGCTACACCTTC. It encodes CASSQGTVNYGYTF.

The J gene is TRBJ2-7, the V gene TRBV20-1; TRBD1 matches 7 bases. V shed 6 bases, J shed 7 bases, and the junction held 15 bases outside the gene matches. CDR3 length equals 14 residues. Germline V gene data show CDR1 as DFQATT and CDR2 as SNEGSKA (reference sequence). The CDR3 nucleotides read TGCAGTGCCGCCTGGGACAGCCTTAACAATGAGCAGTACTTC. Its translation: CSAAWDSLNNEQYF.

The chain uses TRBV27 and TRBJ2-5; unclear D gene. Looked up from germline, CDR1 is MNHEY and CDR2 is SMNVEV (reference sequence). V lost 5 bases and J 2 bases, leaving 15 bases between the germline ends. This CDR3 region has 15 residues. CDR3 sequence: CASSLTENTQETQYF. The CDR3, as DNA: TGTGCCAGCAGTCTCACAGAGAATACTCAAGAGACCCAGTACTTC.

The sample holds a few counts of this clonotype. The chain recombines TRBV13 with TRBJ2-3; 7 bases match TRBD1. V shed 4 bases, J shed 4 bases, and the junction held 8 bases outside the gene matches. The CDR3 spans 15 residues. The germline gives CDR1 PRHDT, CDR2 FYEKMQ (reference sequence). Here the CDR3 reads CASSSPDRWPDTQYF. The CDR3 region has the DNA TGTGCCAGCAGCTCGCCGGACAGGTGGCCAGATACGCAGTATTTT.

A remark on this clonotype: One junction end disagrees with the germline gene, perhaps due to a read error. This rearrangement joins TRBV7-8 to TRBJ2-3, with D uncertain. Germline V gene data show CDR1 as SGHVS and CDR2 as FQNEAQ. This CDR3 contains 14 residues. The DNA for the CDR3 is TGTGCCTGCAGCCCCTACTCGAGCACAGATACGCAGTATTTT. Its protein is CACSPYSSTDTQYF.

This clonotype was observed many times. This chain uses TRBV2 with TRBJ2-1; no definite D call. Per the germline V gene, CDR1 is SNHLY and CDR2 is FYNNEI. This CDR3 has 13 amino acids. V lost 4 bases and J lost 8, with 12 bases in between. The CDR3 here is CASSGGLVDEQFF. The CDR3 DNA reads as TGTGCCAGCAGTGGAGGATTAGTGGATGAGCAGTTCTTC. Full variable domain (remainder filled in from reference TRBV2 and TRBJ2-1): EPEVTQTPSHQVTQMGQEVILRCVPISNHLYFYWYRQILGQKVEFLVSFYNNEISEKSEIFDDQFSVERPDGSNFTLKIRSTKLEDSAMYFCASSGGLVDEQFFGPGTRLTVL.

This clonotype was observed a few times. The rearrangement links TRBV10-3 to TRBJ2-5, with 10 bases that match TRBD2. Per the germline V gene, CDR1 is ENHRY and CDR2 is SYGVKD. Germline trimming cut 7 bases from V and 2 bases from J; bases unmatched to any gene: 7. The CDR3 length is 15 residues. The CDR3 DNA sequence: TGTGCCATCAAGGCCCTAGCGGGGGTACAAGAGACCCAGTACTTC. Amino acid sequence: CAIKALAGVQETQYF.

This clonotype turned up a few times. The rearrangement links TRBV2 to TRBJ1-2; the D gene is possibly TRBD1 (5 bases). From germline, CDR1 is SNHLY and CDR2 FYNNEI. The CDR3 is 14 residues long. The V and J ends lost 2 bases and 5 bases respectively, with 12 bases between them. The CDR3 loop is CASSENRRGYGYTF. The DNA for the CDR3 is TGTGCCAGCAGTGAAAACAGGAGGGGATATGGCTACACCTTC.

The V and J genes are TRBV7-6 and TRBJ2-7; 7 positions match TRBD1. The J call is doubtful: the DNA matches TRBJ2-5 better. Germline V CDR1 and CDR2: SGHVS, FNYEAQ. There are 17 residues in the CDR3. The CDR3 region is CASSLENRGWGQETQYF. CDR3 DNA: TGTGCCAGCAGCTTAGAGAACAGGGGCTGGGGCCAAGAGACCCAGTACTTC.

V usage is TRBV5-1 and J usage is TRBJ1-1, with TRBD1 identical over 10 bases. The CDR3 contains 15 residues. Germline CDR1 and CDR2: SGHRS and YFSETQ. The junction had 6 bases not matched to a gene; V was cut back by 4 bases and J by 3 bases. The CDR3 loop reads CASSLRQGAYTEAFF. In DNA form, the CDR3 reads TGCGCCAGCAGCCTAAGACAGGGGGCTTACACTGAAGCTTTCTTT.

This clonotype was counted only a few times. The V and J genes are TRBV29-1 and TRBJ1-2; D ambiguous. Deletions cut 4 bases from V and 4 bases from J, with 7 bases between. The CDR3 consists of 11 residues. The germline V gene has CDR1 SQVTM and CDR2 ANQGSEA. In nucleotides, the CDR3 is TGCAGCGTTGCCGCCGGCTATGGCTACACCTTC. Amino acids: CSVAAGYGYTF.

V and J are TRBV12-3 or TRBV12-4 and TRBJ2-3; D possibly uses TRBD1 or TRBD2 (6 bases each). Trimming removed 6 bases from V and 2 bases from J, with 15 bases in between. This CDR3 is built from 15 residues. The CDR3 here is CASSCAGGHTDTQYF. The DNA of the CDR3 is TGTGCCAGCAGCTGCGCCGGGGGCCACACAGATACGCAGTATTTT.

As regards this clonotype: A clone one base away is much larger, so this may be a read error. This chain links TRBV15 with TRBJ2-5; TRBD1 matches at 8 bases. Looked up from germline, CDR1 is LNHNV and CDR2 is YYDKDF (reference sequence). With 0 bases clipped from V and 11 bases from J, the junction kept 14 bases outside the gene matches. This CDR3 is built from 16 residues. The CDR3 loop reads CATSRDTGQGYNEQYF. The CDR3 bases are TGTGCCACCAGCAGAGATACAGGACAGGGTTACAATGAGCAGTACTTC.

This chain connects TRBV7-2 to TRBJ1-1; D gene uncertain. V was clipped by 5 bases and J by 4 bases, with 26 bases between them. In germline, CDR1 is SGHTA, CDR2 FQGNSA. There are 18 residues in the CDR3. The CDR3 protein is CASSPRGRKHLWSTEAFF. The CDR3 bases are TGTGCCAGCAGCCCTCGGGGAAGGAAACACCTTTGGAGCACTGAAGCTTTCTTT.

This clonotype was picked up a small number of times. J is TRBJ1-2 and V is TRBV4-2; 8 bases are shared with TRBD1. The V gene end was trimmed by 0 bases and the J gene end by 4 bases; junction bases not matched to a gene: 16. The germline V gene encodes CDR1 LGHNA and CDR2 YNFKEQ. The CDR3 totals 19 residues. CDR3 loop: CASSQDGAAGGANIYGYTF. CDR3 DNA sequence: TGTGCCAGCAGCCAAGACGGTGCGGCAGGGGGCGCGAATATCTATGGCTACACCTTC.

This clonotype was recorded a few times. The V call is TRBV6-2 or TRBV6-3, the J call TRBJ2-2; TRBD1 is a possible D gene (5 bases). CDR1 MNHEY and CDR2 SVGEGT come from the germline V gene. V lost 0 bases and J lost 3, with 11 bases in between. The CDR3 spans 16 residues. CDR3 loop: CASSYSGREHTGELFF. The DNA for the CDR3 is TGTGCCAGCAGTTACTCCGGCAGGGAACACACCGGGGAGCTGTTTTTT.

This clonotype was detected only a few times. The genes are TRBV6-2 or TRBV6-3 and TRBJ2-3; a possible D gene is TRBD2 (6 bases). This CDR3 is 14 amino acids long. From germline, CDR1 is MNHEY and CDR2 SVGEGT. V dropped 8 bases and J dropped 2 bases, with 14 bases sitting between them. The CDR3 bases are TGTGCCAGCTCCCCTAGCGCCTTCACAGATACGCAGTATTTT. Translating gives CASSPSAFTDTQYF.

This chain uses TRBV7-2 with TRBJ2-5, with a possible D match to TRBD2 (5 bases). CDR3 size: 15 residues. The V gene lost 7 bases and the J gene lost 2 bases, with 17 bases spanning the gap. Germline assignment: CDR1 SGHTA and CDR2 FQGNSA. The CDR3 nucleotides are TGTGCCAGCACCCCCAGAGTAGCGCCTCAAGAGACCCAGTACTTC. Translation: CASTPRVAPQETQYF.

The genes are TRBV5-1 and TRBJ1-2; possibly TRBD1 for D (6 bases). V shed 2 bases and J shed 5 bases, with 13 bases lying between them. CDR3 length: 14 amino acids. Germline-derived CDR1 and CDR2 are SGHRS and YFSETQ. The CDR3 sequence: CASSFRGLQYGYTF. CDR3 bases: TGCGCCAGCAGCTTTCGGGGGCTGCAATATGGCTACACCTTC.

This chain connects TRBV20-1 to TRBJ1-1, with a possible D match to TRBD1 (5 bases). The germline gives CDR1 DFQATT, CDR2 SNEGSKA (reference sequence). The CDR3 is 14 residues long. The V end lost 6 bases, the J end lost 10 bases, and 24 bases lay between the germline ends. The CDR3 bases are TGCAGTGCCAAAGCACCCACAGGAACCTCGGGAGCTTTCTTT. Protein sequence: CSAKAPTGTSGAFF.

This clonotype has a handful of counts. V usage is TRBV21-1 and J usage is TRBJ2-2; the table names TRBD1, a call not compared with the DNA. TRBV21-1 is termed a pseudogene. The CDR3 has 15 residues. Here the CDR3 reads CASSDDRVFAGELFF. CDR3 DNA sequence: TGTGCCAGCAGCGACGACAGGGTTTTTGCCGGGGAGCTGTTTTTT.